The 25 T cell receptor beta chains presented below share a single source sample, sequenced in a study of chemoradiotherapy in HPV16-positive cancers. Sequencing used immunoSEQ multiplex PCR; TCRdb keeps in-frame clones, though not all of them. In the table there are some 2,200 clones, around 86% of which are singletons. The sample in question was tumor tissue, obtained from a patient who underwent chemoradiotherapy. The source of these receptors is a human donor with HPV-associated anogenital cancer.

V usage is TRBV14 and J usage is TRBJ1-2; TRBD1 is a possible D gene (6 bases). V was trimmed by 4 bases and J by 2 bases, leaving 11 bases between them. CDR3 length: 14 residues. Germline V gene sequence: CDR1 SGHDN, CDR2 FVKESK. CDR3 region: CASSPRQGNYGYTF. DNA of the CDR3: TGTGCCAGCAGCCCACGTCAGGGGAACTATGGCTACACCTTC.

V usage is TRBV5-1 and J usage is TRBJ2-3; D possibly corresponds to TRBD2 (5 bases). Germline V CDR1 and CDR2: SGHRS, YFSETQ. The CDR3 runs 15 residues. Between the trimmed V and J ends, which lost 4 bases and 1 base, there was a span of 13 bases. The CDR3 is CASSAPGYGTDTQYF. In DNA form, the CDR3 reads TGCGCCAGCAGCGCTCCGGGGTACGGCACAGATACGCAGTATTTT.

To note about this clone: At one boundary the junction diverges from the germline segment, which might be a read error. Other DNA sequences in the same sample also yield this CDR3. The CDR3 is CASSRVFGDTQYF. DNA for the CDR3: TGCGCCAGCAGCAGGGTCTTTGGGGATACGCAGTATTTT. This chain joins TRBV6-1 and TRBJ2-3, with a tentative D call TRBD1 (5 bases). CDR1 and CDR2 from the germline V gene are MNHNS and SASEGT. The CDR3 spans 13 residues.

The chain uses TRBV11-2 and TRBJ1-1, with D unresolved. CDR1 and CDR2 (germline): SGHAT, FQNNGV. The CDR3 consists of 14 residues. Trimming took 0 bases from V and 3 from J, leaving 8 bases between them. In DNA, the CDR3 is TGTGCCAGCAGCTTAGAGTCGATATACACTGAAGCTTTCTTT. Translating it yields CASSLESIYTEAFF. Using reference TRBV11-2 and TRBJ1-1 for the parts outside the CDR3, the full variable domain is EAGVAQSPRYKIIEKRQSVAFWCNPISGHATLYWYQQILGQGPKLLIQFQNNGVVDDSQLPKDRFSAERLKGVDSTLKIQPAKLEDSAVYLCASSLESIYTEAFFGQGTRLTVV.

The rearrangement uses TRBV18 and TRBJ2-7; D is undetermined. There are 13 residues in the CDR3. Germline V gene lookup returns CDR1 KGHSH and CDR2 LQKENI. V lost 6 bases and J lost 6, with 15 bases in between. This chain's CDR3 is CASSLDPQGEQYF. The CDR3 nucleotides read TGTGCCAGCTCCCTGGACCCCCAAGGCGAGCAGTACTTC.

The chain combines TRBV5-1 with TRBJ2-7, with D perhaps assigned TRBD1 or TRBD2 (5 bases each). Trimming removed 0 bases at V and 3 bases at J, with 13 bases between. The germline V gene encodes CDR1 SGHRS and CDR2 YFSETQ. The CDR3 sequence is 15 residues long. The CDR3 nucleotides read TGCGCCAGCAGCTTGGCCTGGGACGGGGACTACGAGCAGTACTTC. Protein: CASSLAWDGDYEQYF.

The genes are TRBV5-1 and TRBJ2-5; weak D call: TRBD2 (5 bases). Germline-derived CDR1 and CDR2 are SGHRS and YFSETQ. V was shortened by 4 bases and J by 2 bases, with 9 bases between the two germline ends. The CDR3 has 13 residues. The CDR3 DNA follows: TGCGCCAGCAGCCCGGACTTACAAGAGACCCAGTACTTC. Translation: CASSPDLQETQYF.

The chain links TRBV19 to TRBJ2-5; no definite D call. This CDR3 is built from 13 residues. Germline V lookup: CDR1 LNHDA, CDR2 SQIVND (reference sequence). The V end lost 1 base, the J end lost 5 bases, and 8 bases lay between the germline ends. In nucleotides, the CDR3 is TGTGCCAGTAGTATAGCCCGAGCCGAGACCCAGTACTTC. This translates into CASSIARAETQYF.

The gene calls are TRBV10-3 and TRBJ1-1; 10 bases match TRBD1. V was clipped by 4 bases and J by 0 bases; unmatched bases: 8. Germline assignment: CDR1 ENHRY and CDR2 SYGVKD. The CDR3 contains 17 residues. The CDR3 spells CAISVGTGVRMNTEAFF. The CDR3 nucleotides are TGTGCCATCAGTGTAGGGACAGGGGTTCGTATGAACACTGAAGCTTTCTTT.

The CDR3 protein is CASSLKGPWPQHF. DNA for the CDR3: TGTGCCAGCAGTTTGAAGGGGCCCTGGCCCCAGCATTTT. The genes are TRBV28 and TRBJ1-5; perhaps TRBD1 as D (5 bases). V gave up 3 bases and J gave up 9 bases, with 12 bases separating them. This CDR3 spans 13 amino acids. The V gene's germline CDR1 is MDHEN and CDR2 SYDVKM.

The chain couples TRBV15 to TRBJ1-1; the match to TRBD1 covers 10 bases. J was trimmed by 4 bases and V by 0 bases; bases with no gene match: 5. Germline CDR1 reads LNHNV; CDR2 reads YYDKDF (reference sequence). The CDR3 is 16 residues long. The CDR3 is CATSRDRGTGVTEAFF. In DNA, the CDR3 is TGTGCCACCAGCAGAGACCGGGGGACAGGGGTCACTGAAGCTTTCTTT.

The genes are TRBV19 and TRBJ1-2; D possibly corresponds to TRBD1 (6 bases). The CDR3 has 13 residues. Germline-derived CDR1 and CDR2 are LNHDA and SQIVND (reference sequence). Deletions cut 7 bases from V and 1 base from J, with 10 bases between. The CDR3 nucleotides are TGTGCCAGTACTGGGACAAGTAACTATGGCTACACCTTC. Amino acids: CASTGTSNYGYTF.

This chain links TRBV28 with TRBJ2-7, with D uncertain. The CDR3 is made up of 13 amino acids. Trimming removed 1 base at V and 2 bases at J, with 6 bases between. Germline CDR1 MDHEN, CDR2 SYDVKM. This CDR3 is CASSLSLTYEQYF. Written as DNA, the CDR3 is TGTGCCAGCAGTTTATCCTTGACCTACGAGCAGTACTTC.

The rearrangement links TRBV11-1 to TRBJ2-7; 7 bases match TRBD2. Losses at the gene ends were 2 bases for V and 4 bases for J; bases not matched to a gene: 8. The CDR3 runs 15 residues. CDR1 is SGHAT and CDR2 is FQDESV in the germline V gene (reference sequence). Here the CDR3 reads CASSLLSSGGYEQYF. The CDR3 bases are TGTGCCAGCAGCTTATTGTCTAGCGGAGGATACGAGCAGTACTTC.

The chain joins TRBV13 to TRBJ1-1, with 9 bases identical to TRBD1. The ends lost 5 bases at V and 5 bases at J; junction bases unmatched: 6. CDR3 length equals 14 residues. Germline V gene data show CDR1 as PRHDT and CDR2 as FYEKMQ (reference sequence). CDR3 region: CASSIRDRVTEAFF. Here the CDR3 DNA reads TGTGCCAGCAGCATCCGGGACAGGGTTACTGAAGCTTTCTTT.

The chain joins TRBV27 to TRBJ2-7; D remains unclear. This CDR3 is 13 amino acids long. V gave up 1 base and J gave up 6 bases, with 10 bases separating them. Germline V gives CDR1 MNHEY, CDR2 SMNVEV (reference sequence). CDR3 nucleotide sequence: TGTGCCAGCAGTTTATACCCGTTGGGCGAGCAGTACTTC. It encodes CASSLYPLGEQYF.

The rearrangement joins TRBV29-1 to TRBJ1-2; D is unresolved. Trimming stripped 5 bases from V and 0 bases from J, with 13 bases between. Germline V gives CDR1 SQVTM, CDR2 ANQGSEA. The CDR3 length is 14 residues. CDR3 sequence reads: CSVLFQTTNYGYTF. The CDR3 bases are TGCAGCGTTTTGTTCCAGACAACTAACTATGGCTACACCTTC.

The rearrangement uses TRBV5-1 and TRBJ2-2, with TRBD2 as a possible D gene (6 bases). The V end was cut by 0 bases, the J end by 0 bases, with 9 bases between. Germline V gives CDR1 SGHRS, CDR2 YFSETQ. The length of the CDR3 is 16 residues. The CDR3 bases are TGCGCCAGCAGCTTGGTTAGCGGCCCGAACACCGGGGAGCTGTTTTTT. Protein: CASSLVSGPNTGELFF.

The genes are TRBV5-5 and TRBJ1-2; 7 bases are a match to TRBD1. The CDR3 runs 17 residues. V was pared by 4 bases and J by 7 bases, with 19 bases of the junction left unmatched. Germline lookup yields CDR1 SGHKS and CDR2 YYEKEE (reference sequence). The CDR3 DNA reads as TGTGCCAGCAGCCCCCCTACAGGGGATACGAATCATCCTGGCTACACCTTC. Its protein is CASSPPTGDTNHPGYTF.

The chain couples TRBV27 to TRBJ2-7; the match to TRBD2 covers 7 bases. J gave up 0 bases and V 3 bases, and 5 bases lay outside the gene matches. Germline values: CDR1 MNHEY, CDR2 SMNVEV (reference sequence). CDR3 size: 15 residues. CDR3: CASSFLADLSYEQYF. The CDR3 DNA sequence: TGTGCCAGCAGTTTCCTAGCGGACCTCTCCTACGAGCAGTACTTC.

This chain uses TRBV2 with TRBJ1-1; D is unresolved. CDR3 length: 14 amino acids. The V end lost 1 base, the J end lost 1 base, and 7 bases lay between the germline ends. Germline V gene data show CDR1 as SNHLY and CDR2 as FYNNEI. As DNA, the CDR3 is TGTGCCAGCAGTGAAGGTACGGAGAACACTGAAGCTTTCTTT. As protein: CASSEGTENTEAFF.

This clone came up once. The rearrangement links TRBV7-8 to TRBJ2-1; D may be TRBD2 (6 bases). The CDR3 has 18 amino acids. In germline, CDR1 is SGHVS, CDR2 FQNEAQ. Trimming pared 5 bases from V and 0 bases from J, leaving 20 bases between. In DNA form, the CDR3 reads TGTGCCAGCAGCATAAGTCGTTCCCAGGGAGGCTCCTACAATGAGCAGTTCTTC. Translating it yields CASSISRSQGGSYNEQFF.

CDR3 nucleotides: TGTGCCTGGAGTGTGGGACGGCTGAACACTGAAGCTTTCTTT. Its protein is CAWSVGRLNTEAFF. The chain recombines TRBV30 with TRBJ1-1; D may be TRBD1 (5 bases). Trimming removed 0 bases from V and 0 bases from J, with 8 bases in between. CDR1 and CDR2 from the germline V gene are GTSNPN and SVGIG (reference sequence). This CDR3 spans 14 amino acids. The entire variable domain, with the rest obtained from reference TRBV30 and TRBJ1-1, is as follows: SQTIHQWPATLVQPVGSPLSLECTVEGTSNPNLYWYRQAAGRGLQLLFYSVGIGQISSEVPQNLSASRPQDRQFILSSKKLLLSDSGFYLCAWSVGRLNTEAFFGQGTRLTVV.

V gene TRBV18 combines with J gene TRBJ1-2; D perhaps matches TRBD1 (5 bases). The CDR3 has 12 residues. The germline gives CDR1 KGHSH, CDR2 LQKENI. V was pared by 6 bases and J by 9 bases, with 14 bases between. The chain's CDR3 is CASSQSGASYTF. In DNA form, the CDR3 reads TGTGCCAGCTCGCAGTCCGGGGCCAGCTACACCTTC. Using reference TRBV18 and TRBJ1-2 for the parts outside the CDR3, the full variable domain is NAGVMQNPRHLVRRRGQEARLRCSPMKGHSHVYWYRQLPEEGLKFMVYLQKENIIDESGMPKERFSAEFPKEGPSILRIQQVVRGDSAAYFCASSQSGASYTFGSGTRLTVV.

In its sample, this clone was seen a few times. The rearrangement links TRBV14 to TRBJ1-1; tentative D call: TRBD1 (5 bases). This CDR3 is built from 16 residues. Trimming took off 2 bases at V and 0 bases at J, with 13 bases between the two ends. Germline V gives CDR1 SGHDN, CDR2 FVKESK. CDR3 in DNA: TGTGCCAGCAGCCAACCAGGGTTGGCCATGAACACTGAAGCTTTCTTT. Protein sequence: CASSQPGLAMNTEAFF.